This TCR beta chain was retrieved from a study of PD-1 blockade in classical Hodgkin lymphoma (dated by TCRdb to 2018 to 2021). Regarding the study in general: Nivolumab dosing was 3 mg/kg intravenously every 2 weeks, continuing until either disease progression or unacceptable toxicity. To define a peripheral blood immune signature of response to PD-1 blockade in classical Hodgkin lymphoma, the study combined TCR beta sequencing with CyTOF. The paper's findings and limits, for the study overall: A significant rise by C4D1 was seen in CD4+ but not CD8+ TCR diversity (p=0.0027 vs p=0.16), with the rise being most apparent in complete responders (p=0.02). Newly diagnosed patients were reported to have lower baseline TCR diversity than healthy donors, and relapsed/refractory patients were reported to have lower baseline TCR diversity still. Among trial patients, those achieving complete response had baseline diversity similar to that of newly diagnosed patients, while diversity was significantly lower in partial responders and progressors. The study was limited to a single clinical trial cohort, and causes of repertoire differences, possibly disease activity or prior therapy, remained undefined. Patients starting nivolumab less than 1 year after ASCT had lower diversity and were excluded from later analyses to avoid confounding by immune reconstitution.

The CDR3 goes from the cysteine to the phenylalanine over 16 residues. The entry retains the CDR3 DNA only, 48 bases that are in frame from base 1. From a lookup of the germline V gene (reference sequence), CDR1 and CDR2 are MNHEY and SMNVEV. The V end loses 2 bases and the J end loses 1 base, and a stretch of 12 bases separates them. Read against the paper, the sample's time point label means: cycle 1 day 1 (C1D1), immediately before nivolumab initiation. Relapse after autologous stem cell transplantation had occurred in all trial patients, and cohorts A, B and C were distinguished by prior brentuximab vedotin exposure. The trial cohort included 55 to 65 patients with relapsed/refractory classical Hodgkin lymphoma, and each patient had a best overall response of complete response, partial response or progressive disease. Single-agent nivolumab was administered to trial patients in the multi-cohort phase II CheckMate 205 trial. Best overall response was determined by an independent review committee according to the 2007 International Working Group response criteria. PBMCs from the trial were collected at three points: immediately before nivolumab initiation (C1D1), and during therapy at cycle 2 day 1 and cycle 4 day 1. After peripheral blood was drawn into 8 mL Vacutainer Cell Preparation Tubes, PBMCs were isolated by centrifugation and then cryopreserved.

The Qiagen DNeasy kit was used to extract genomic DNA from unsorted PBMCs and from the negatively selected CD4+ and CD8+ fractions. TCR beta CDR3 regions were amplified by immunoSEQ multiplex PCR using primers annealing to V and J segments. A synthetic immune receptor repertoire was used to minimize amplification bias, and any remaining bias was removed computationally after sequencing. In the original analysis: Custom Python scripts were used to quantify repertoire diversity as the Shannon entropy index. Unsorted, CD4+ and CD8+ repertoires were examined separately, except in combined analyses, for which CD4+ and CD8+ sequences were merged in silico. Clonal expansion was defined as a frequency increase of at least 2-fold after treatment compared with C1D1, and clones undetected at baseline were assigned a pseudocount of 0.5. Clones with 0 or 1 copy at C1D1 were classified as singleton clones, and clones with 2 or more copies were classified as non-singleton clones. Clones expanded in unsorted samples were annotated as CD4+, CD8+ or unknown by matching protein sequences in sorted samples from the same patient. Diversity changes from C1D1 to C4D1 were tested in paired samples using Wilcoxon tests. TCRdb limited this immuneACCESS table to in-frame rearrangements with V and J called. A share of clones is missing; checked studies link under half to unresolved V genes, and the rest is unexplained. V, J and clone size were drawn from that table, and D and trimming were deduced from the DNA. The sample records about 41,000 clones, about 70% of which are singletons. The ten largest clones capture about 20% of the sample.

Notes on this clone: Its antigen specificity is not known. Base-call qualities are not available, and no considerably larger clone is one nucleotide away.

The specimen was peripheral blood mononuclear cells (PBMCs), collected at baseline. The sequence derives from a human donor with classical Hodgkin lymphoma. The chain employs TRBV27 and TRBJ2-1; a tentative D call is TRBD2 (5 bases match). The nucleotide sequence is TGTGCCAGCAGTTTAGCGTTCCGGGGTTCCTACAATGAGCAGTTCTTC. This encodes CASSLAFRGSYNEQFF.